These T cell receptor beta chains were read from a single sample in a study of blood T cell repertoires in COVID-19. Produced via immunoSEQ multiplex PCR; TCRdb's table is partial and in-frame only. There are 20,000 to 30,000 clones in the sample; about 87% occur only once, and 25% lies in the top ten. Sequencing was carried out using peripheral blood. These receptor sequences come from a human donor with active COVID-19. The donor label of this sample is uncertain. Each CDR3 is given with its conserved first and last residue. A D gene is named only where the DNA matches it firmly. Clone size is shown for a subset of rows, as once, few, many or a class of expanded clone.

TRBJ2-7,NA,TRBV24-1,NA,TGTGCCACCAGTAGCAAGGCGGGGTTAAGCTCCTACGAGCAGTACTTC,CATSSKAGLSSYEQYF
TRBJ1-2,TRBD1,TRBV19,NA,TGTGCCGCGCGAGACAGGGCCCTCGGGAACTATGGCTACACCTTC,CAARDRALGNYGYTF
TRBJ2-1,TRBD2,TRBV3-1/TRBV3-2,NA,TGTGCCAGCAGCCAAGATCGTAGCGGGAGGGGTAATGAGCAGTTCTTC,CASSQDRSGRGNEQFF
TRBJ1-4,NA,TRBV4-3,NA,TGCGCCAGCAGCCAAGAAAAGGGGGAAAAACTGTTTTTT,CASSQEKGEKLFF
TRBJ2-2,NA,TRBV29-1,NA,TGCAGCGGCGGAGAGGTTCAAGGGGAGCTGTTTTTT,CSGGEVQGELFF
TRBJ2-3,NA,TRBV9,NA,TGTGCCAGCAGCGTAGACGGGGGTAGCACAGATACGCAGTATTTT,CASSVDGGSTDTQYF
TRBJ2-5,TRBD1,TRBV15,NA,TGTGCCACCAGCAGATCCAGGGGGCGTGAGACCCAGTACTTC,CATSRSRGRETQYF
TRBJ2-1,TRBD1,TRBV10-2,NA,TGCGCCAGCAGTGATGGGGACAGCGTTTGGGATGAGCAGTTCTTC,CASSDGDSVWDEQFF
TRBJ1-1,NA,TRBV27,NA,TGTGCCAGCAGTTTTTCCATGAACACTGAAGCTTTCTTT,CASSFSMNTEAFF
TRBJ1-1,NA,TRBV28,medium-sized,TGTGCCAGCAGTCCTGTTCGGCAGGGGCAAGCTTTCTTT,CASSPVRQGQAFF
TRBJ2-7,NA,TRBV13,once,TGTGCCAGCAGACGCGGCGGGTACTCCTACGAGCAGTACTTC,CASRRGGYSYEQYF
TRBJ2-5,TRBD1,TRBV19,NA,TGTGCCAGTAGTAAGGGACAGCAAGAGACCCAGTACTTC,CASSKGQQETQYF
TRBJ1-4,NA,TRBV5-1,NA,TGCGCCAGCAGCGCGACAGCAACTAATGAAAAACTGTTTTTT,CASSATATNEKLFF
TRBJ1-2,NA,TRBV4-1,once,TGCGCCAGCAGCCAAGAATCAGGAGGCTACACCTTC,CASSQESGGYTF
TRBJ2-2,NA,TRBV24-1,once,TGTGCCACCAGTGCAGCGAGAGACACCGGGGAGCTGTTTTTT,CATSAARDTGELFF
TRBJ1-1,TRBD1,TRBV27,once,TGTGCCAGCAGTTTATCCGGACAGGGGGCCTCTGAAGCTTTCTTT,CASSLSGQGASEAFF
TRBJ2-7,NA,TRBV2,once,TGTGCCAGAGAGCTAGCGACCGGTTCCTACGAGCAGTACTTC,CARELATGSYEQYF
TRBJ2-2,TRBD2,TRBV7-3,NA,TGTGCCAGCAGCTTAGGCCTCGGCGGGGGGCGCGGGTCGACCGGGGAGCTGTTTTTT,CASSLGLGGGRGSTGELFF
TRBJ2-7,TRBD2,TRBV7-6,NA,TGTGCCAGCAGCTTAGGTACATTAGCGGGAGGGCGGTTCGAGGAGCAGTACTTC,CASSLGTLAGGRFEEQYF
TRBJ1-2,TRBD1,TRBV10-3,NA,TGTGCCATCAGTGATTTAGCCGGGACAGGGGCTCACGGCTACACCTTC,CAISDLAGTGAHGYTF
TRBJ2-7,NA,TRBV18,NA,TGTGCCAGCTCACCTAATACAGGGAGCTACGAGCAGTACTTC,CASSPNTGSYEQYF
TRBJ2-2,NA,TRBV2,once,TGTGCCAGCAGTGAACAGGGGCGTGGGTCCGGGGAGCTGTTTTTT,CASSEQGRGSGELFF
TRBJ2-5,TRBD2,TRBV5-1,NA,TGCGCCAGCTGGACGACTAGCGGGGCCCAAGAGACCCAGTACTTC,CASWTTSGAQETQYF
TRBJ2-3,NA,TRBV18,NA,TGTGCCAGCTCACAGGTCAGCGGGCAAGATACGCAGTATTTT,CASSQVSGQDTQYF
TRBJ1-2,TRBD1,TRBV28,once,TGTGCCAGCAGTTTCCCCCCTGGACAGGGTAAAAACTATGGCTACACCTTC,CASSFPPGQGKNYGYTF
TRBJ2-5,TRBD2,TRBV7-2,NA,TGTGCCAGCAGCTTATATGTGGGGACTAGCGGGGGGAATAAAGAGACCCAGTACTTC,CASSLYVGTSGGNKETQYF
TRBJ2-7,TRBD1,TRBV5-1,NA,TGCGCCAGCAGTCGGACAGGGTGGGGCTACGAGCAGTACTTC,CASSRTGWGYEQYF
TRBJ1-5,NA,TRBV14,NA,TGTGCCAGCAGCCCGCAAACAGGGCCCTTCAATCAGCCCCAGCATTTT,CASSPQTGPFNQPQHF
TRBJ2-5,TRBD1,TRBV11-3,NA,TGTGCCAGCAGCTCAGGGACAGGGGATCACCAAGAGACCCAGTACTTC,CASSSGTGDHQETQYF
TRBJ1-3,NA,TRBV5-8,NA,TGTGCCAGCAGCTCAATGGAGCCTGGAAACACCATATATTTT,CASSSMEPGNTIYF
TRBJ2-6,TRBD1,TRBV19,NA,TGTGCCAGTAGTATTGTGGGACAGGGAAGCTCTGGGGCCAACGTCCTGACTTTC,CASSIVGQGSSGANVLTF
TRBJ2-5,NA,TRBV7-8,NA,TGTGCCAGCAGCCAAGGACTTCCTAATCGGTACCGCCAAGAGACCCAGTACTTC,CASSQGLPNRYRQETQYF
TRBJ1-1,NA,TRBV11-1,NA,TGTGCCAGCAGCTTACCCCGGGGGGGAGGAGACACTGAAGCTTTCTTT,CASSLPRGGGDTEAFF
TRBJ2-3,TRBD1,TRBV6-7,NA,TGTGCCAGCAGTTACTCGGAAGACAGGGGGTTGACAGATACGCAGTATTTT,CASSYSEDRGLTDTQYF
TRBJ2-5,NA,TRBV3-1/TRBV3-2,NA,TGTGCCAGCAGCCAAGGGACTACTCACCAAGAGACCCAGTACTTC,CASSQGTTHQETQYF
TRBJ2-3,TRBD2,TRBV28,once,TGTGCCAGCAGTTTTGCGGGAGTGATGATGGATACGCAGTATTTT,CASSFAGVMMDTQYF
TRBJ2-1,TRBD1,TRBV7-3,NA,TGTGCCAGCAGTCCCGGGACAGGGTCCAATGAGCAGTTCTTC,CASSPGTGSNEQFF
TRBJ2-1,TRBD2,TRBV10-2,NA,TGCGCCAGCAGTGCCTTAGCGGGCTCCTACAATGAGCAGTTCTTC,CASSALAGSYNEQFF
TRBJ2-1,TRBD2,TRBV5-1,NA,TGCGCCAGCAGCTTAGTGGCGGGGGGCGACAATGAGCAGTTCTTC,CASSLVAGGDNEQFF
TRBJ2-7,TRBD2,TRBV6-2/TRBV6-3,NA,TGTGCCAGCAGTTACTCCGGCGGGAGGGCCTCCTACGAGCAGTACTTC,CASSYSGGRASYEQYF
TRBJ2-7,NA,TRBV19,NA,TGTGCCAGTAGTATAAGGCTAGCGTCCTACGAGCAGTACTTC,CASSIRLASYEQYF
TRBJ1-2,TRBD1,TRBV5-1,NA,TGCGCCAGCAGCTTCGGACCTACACTTTGGGACAGGGGCGACTATGGCTACACCTTC,CASSFGPTLWDRGDYGYTF
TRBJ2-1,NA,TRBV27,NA,TGTGCCAGCAGTTTTTGGGGGACACCCTACAATGAGCAGTTCTTC,CASSFWGTPYNEQFF
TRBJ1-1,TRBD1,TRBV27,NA,TGTGCCAGCAGTTTTATGTGGGGACAGTCCCCGAGTGGGGACACTGAAGCTTTCTTT,CASSFMWGQSPSGDTEAFF
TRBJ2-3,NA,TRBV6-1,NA,TGTGCCAGCAGTGAAGGAAGGCATCGGGCAGATACGCAGTATTTT,CASSEGRHRADTQYF
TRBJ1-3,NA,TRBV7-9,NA,TGTGCCAGCACCTCTTCAGGGGCTGGAAACACCATATATTTT,CASTSSGAGNTIYF
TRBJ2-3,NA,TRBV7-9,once,TGTGCCAGCAGCGAGGTGGCAGATACGCAGTATTTT,CASSEVADTQYF
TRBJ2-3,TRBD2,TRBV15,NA,TGTGCCACCAGCGAGCGGGGGGACACAGATACGCAGTATTTT,CATSERGDTDTQYF
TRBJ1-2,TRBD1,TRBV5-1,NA,TGCGCCAGCAGCTACGCCTCGGGACAGGAGGGTAACTATGGCTACACCTTC,CASSYASGQEGNYGYTF
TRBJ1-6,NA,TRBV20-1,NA,TGCAGTGCTAGTCAGCCAGGATCACCCCTCCACTTT,CSASQPGSPLHF